The clone carrying this TCR beta chain was recorded at least ten times. The data are from a study of blood T cell repertoires in COVID-19. Study as a whole: Material from acute and convalescent COVID-19 was sourced from the United States, Italy and Spain. Sources were T cells, B-cell-depleted T cells, or PBMCs; the material itself was cDNA or gDNA.

In the source study's methods: Reference gene primer amplification in the assay estimated nucleated cell counts. Profiled with immunoSEQ multiplex PCR; TCRdb holds only in-frame clones, not every one. V and J calls and clone size are copied from that table; D and trimming were computed from the DNA. The sample shows around 200,000 clones, around 79% of them seen only once. The material sequenced was peripheral blood. The clonotype was recovered from a woman aged 45-65 years with acute or convalescent COVID-19.

The CDR3 is CASSGRQGRRDTEAFF. The CDR3 DNA reads TGTGCCAGCAGCGGTAGACAGGGTAGGAGAGACACTGAAGCTTTCTTT. The V and J genes are TRBV9 and TRBJ1-1, with 7 nucleotides matching TRBD1. Germline V gene sequence: CDR1 SGDLS, CDR2 YYNGEE. J lost 3 bases, V lost 3 bases, and 11 bases had no gene match. The CDR3 length is 16 residues.